This is a list of T cell receptor beta chains from one sample in a study of blood T cells in healthy people across ages. TCRdb processed the 5' RACE reads anew with MiXCR; each CDR3 protein has one entry. The sample carries around 650,000 distinct CDR3 sequences, around 32% recorded once. The sample consisted of blood. All receptors come from a woman older than 75 in good health. Each CDR3 is given with its conserved first and last residue. D genes are given only for firm matches. A clone size is listed for some rows: how often the clone was seen (once, few, many), or a class if it is expanded.

>many|TRBJ1-5|TRBV29-1|TRBD1
CSVTPTGDSNQPQHF
TGCAGCGTTACACCTACAGGGGATAGCAATCAGCCCCAGCATTTT
>many|TRBJ1-1|TRBV6-5|-
CASSYPPLTFF
TGTGCCAGCAGTTACCCACCACTGACTTTCTTT
>-|TRBJ2-3|TRBV9|TRBD2
CASSVASGSGTDTQYF
TGTGCCAGCAGCGTAGCTAGCGGGAGTGGTACAGATACGCAGTATTTT
>-|TRBJ1-1|TRBV20-1|-
CSARESTEAFF
TGCAGTGCTAGAGAAAGCACTGAAGCTTTCTTT
>-|TRBJ2-7|TRBV29-1|-
CSVYLQGAPYEQYF
TGCAGCGTATACCTCCAGGGTGCCCCCTACGAGCAGTACTTC
>many|TRBJ2-1|TRBV12-3/TRBV12-4|TRBD2
CASSSPGLAANEQFF
TGTGCCAGCAGTTCGCCGGGACTAGCGGCGAATGAGCAGTTCTTC
>-|TRBJ2-1|TRBV11-3|TRBD2
CASNPGLAGGRNEQFF
TGTGCCAGCAACCCAGGACTAGCGGGGGGACGCAATGAGCAGTTCTTC
>many|TRBJ2-3|TRBV13|TRBD1
CASSGTGGRSDTQYF
TGTGCCAGCAGCGGGACAGGGGGTAGGTCAGATACGCAGTATTTT
>-|TRBJ1-5|TRBV20-1|-
CSAREGAGFDNQPQHF
TGCAGTGCTAGAGAAGGGGCAGGATTCGACAATCAGCCCCAGCATTTT
>-|TRBJ2-7|TRBV10-3|-
CAISESSQINHEQYF
TGTGCCATCAGTGAGTCGAGTCAGATCAACCACGAGCAGTACTTC
>many|TRBJ1-1|TRBV28|TRBD1
CASSQGDRGITEAFF
TGTGCCAGCAGCCAAGGAGACAGGGGGATCACTGAAGCTTTCTTT
>many|TRBJ2-1|TRBV6-1|-
CAIPRGLSSYNEQFF
TGTGCCATCCCCCGAGGTCTAAGCTCCTACAATGAGCAGTTCTTC
>few|TRBJ2-7|TRBV20-1|TRBD2
CSARPGTSGYEQYF
TGCAGTGCTAGGCCCGGGACTAGCGGGTACGAGCAGTACTTC
>many|TRBJ2-7|TRBV6-1|-
CASSEGGQTYEQYF
TGTGCCAGCAGTGAAGGCGGACAGACCTACGAGCAGTACTTC
>-|TRBJ2-3|TRBV6-5|TRBD2
CASRPELARGGAQYF
TGTGCCAGCAGACCCGAACTAGCGCGAGGTGGGGCGCAGTATTTT
>few|TRBJ1-4|TRBV20-1|-
CSARQVFNEKLFF
TGCAGTGCTCGACAGGTTTTTAATGAAAAACTGTTTTTT
>-|TRBJ1-1|TRBV20-1|-
CSAREIGVFGGAFF
TGCAGTGCTAGGGAAATAGGGGTTTTTGGTGGCGCTTTCTTT
>many|TRBJ2-1|TRBV20-1|-
CSARTPGQQFF
TGCAGTGCTAGAACCCCAGGCCAGCAGTTCTTC
>few|TRBJ1-4|TRBV25-1|TRBD1
CASSYRGPSEKLFF
TGTGCCAGCAGCTACAGGGGGCCCTCCGAAAAACTGTTTTTT
>few|TRBJ1-2|TRBV25-1|-
CASREGGGGYGYTF
TGTGCCAGCAGGGAAGGGGGGGGCGGCTATGGCTACACCTTC
>-|TRBJ2-2|TRBV5-1|-
CASSPGTHNGELFF
TGCGCCAGCAGCCCCGGGACTCACAACGGGGAGCTGTTTTTT
>-|TRBJ2-1|TRBV15|-
CATSRELGDEQFF
TGTGCCACCAGCAGAGAGCTAGGCGATGAGCAGTTCTTC
>-|TRBJ2-1|TRBV28|TRBD2
CASSSRLAGVLDEQFF
TGTGCCAGCAGTTCCCGACTAGCGGGAGTGCTGGATGAGCAGTTCTTC
>-|TRBJ1-3|TRBV13|-
CASSLGVGGNTIYF
TGTGCCAGCAGCTTAGGCGTAGGGGGAAACACCATATATTTT
>many|TRBJ2-3|TRBV6-1|TRBD1
CASTLGPGQGNTDTQYF
TGTGCCAGCACCCTGGGGCCGGGACAGGGTAACACAGATACGCAGTATTTT
>-|TRBJ2-1|TRBV5-1|-
CASSSPRDSYNEQFF
TGCGCCAGCAGCTCACCCAGGGACTCCTACAATGAGCAGTTCTTC
>many|TRBJ1-1|TRBV20-1|-
CSATRPATGSNTEAFF
TGCAGTGCCACACGCCCCGCAACAGGGTCGAACACTGAAGCTTTCTTT
>-|TRBJ1-3|TRBV12-3/TRBV12-4|TRBD1
CASSYGQGNANTIYF
TGTGCCAGCAGTTACGGACAGGGTAACGCAAACACCATATATTTT
>few|TRBJ2-1|TRBV4-2|-
CASSPYGQFF
TGTGCCAGCAGCCCTTACGGGCAGTTCTTC
>-|TRBJ2-1|TRBV7-2|TRBD2
CASRKRLAGTDNEQFF
TGTGCCAGCAGGAAAAGACTAGCGGGGACCGACAATGAGCAGTTCTTC
>-|TRBJ2-3|TRBV7-9|TRBD2
CASSLVTSGSSSTDTQYF
TGTGCCAGCAGCTTAGTGACTAGCGGGTCGTCTAGCACAGATACGCAGTATTTT
>-|TRBJ1-1|TRBV7-2|-
CASTLAAGLRAFF
TGTGCCAGCACCCTGGCGGCGGGGTTAAGAGCTTTCTTT
>-|TRBJ1-5|TRBV12-3/TRBV12-4|-
CASSIRGNQPQHF
TGTGCCAGCAGTATCCGGGGGAATCAGCCCCAGCATTTT
>many|TRBJ2-7|TRBV18|-
CASSPPGRRYEQYF
TGTGCCAGCTCACCACCGGGACGGCGCTACGAGCAGTACTTC
>many|TRBJ2-5|TRBV7-9|-
CASSLARGHQETQYF
TGTGCCAGCAGCTTAGCACGGGGCCACCAAGAGACCCAGTACTTC
>many|TRBJ1-2|TRBV12-3/TRBV12-4|-
CASSLGFTGPREGYTF
TGTGCCAGCAGCTTAGGATTCACGGGTCCTCGGGAGGGCTACACCTTC
>-|TRBJ2-7|TRBV29-1|TRBD1
CSCTGDGSYEQYF
TGCAGCTGTACAGGGGATGGTTCCTACGAGCAGTACTTC
>few|TRBJ1-1|TRBV7-9|TRBD1
CASSLAGTVNPEAFF
TGTGCCAGCAGCTTAGCCGGGACAGTAAATCCTGAAGCTTTCTTT
>-|TRBJ1-2|TRBV2|-
CASSEALRDGYGYTF
TGTGCCAGCAGTGAAGCGCTTAGGGACGGCTATGGCTACACCTTC
>many|TRBJ1-2|TRBV4-2|-
CASSSPHRGYTF
TGTGCCAGCAGCTCTCCGCATAGGGGCTACACCTTC
>-|TRBJ1-2|TRBV12-3/TRBV12-4|-
CASSSGVKYTF
TGTGCCAGCAGTTCCGGGGTAAAATACACCTTC
>few|TRBJ1-5|TRBV6-2/TRBV6-3|TRBD1
CASSYPSGTGGSGNQPQHF
TGTGCCAGCAGTTACCCTTCCGGGACAGGGGGCAGTGGCAATCAGCCCCAGCATTTT
>-|TRBJ2-2|TRBV2|TRBD1
CASSPIYTGTANTGELFF
TGTGCCAGCAGTCCTATTTACACCGGGACAGCGAACACCGGGGAGCTGTTTTTT
>many|TRBJ2-6|TRBV27|-
CASSTGKGTLSGANVLTF
TGTGCCAGCAGTACAGGGAAAGGGACCCTCTCTGGGGCCAACGTCCTGACTTTC
>-|TRBJ2-3|TRBV7-2|TRBD2
CASGLLSGLATDTQYF
TGTGCCAGCGGCTTATTGAGTGGACTAGCTACAGATACGCAGTATTTT
>many|TRBJ2-3|TRBV6-5|TRBD1
CASSYGGQFWDTQYF
TGTGCCAGCAGTTACGGGGGACAGTTTTGGGATACGCAGTATTTT
>many|TRBJ1-2|TRBV2|-
CASSVTRGYGYTF
TGTGCCAGCAGTGTGACCCGGGGTTATGGCTACACCTTC
>-|TRBJ1-5|TRBV7-9|-
CASNSGISNQPQHF
TGTGCCAGCAACTCCGGGATTAGCAATCAGCCCCAGCATTTT
>many|TRBJ1-1|TRBV5-5|-
CASSLEVGSHTEAFF
TGTGCCAGCAGCTTGGAGGTGGGGTCGCACACTGAAGCTTTCTTT
>many|TRBJ2-7|TRBV20-1|-
CSARSYSSYEQYF
TGCAGTGCTAGATCCTACAGCTCCTACGAGCAGTACTTC
>few|TRBJ2-7|TRBV3-1|-
CASSPEVLVQIQPYEQYF
TGTGCCAGCAGCCCCGAAGTCCTCGTACAGATACAGCCTTACGAGCAGTACTTC
>-|TRBJ1-6|TRBV7-2|-
CASSLAANSFNSPLHF
TGTGCCAGCAGCTTAGCGGCCAACTCATTTAATTCACCCCTCCACTTT